In this sample, the clone carrying this TCR beta chain turned up many times. The antigen remains unidentified. In the study's own analysis: There were a median of roughly 100,000 TCRs per sample, with a range from roughly 23,224 to 750,000. TCRdb itself ran the RACE reads through MiXCR, one entry per CDR3 protein. TCRdb, not the authors, supplied the V and J calls. The sample consists of approximately 400,000 distinct CDR3 sequences, 4% to 6% of them appearing once. Time point given: pre-sensitization, week 0. Treatment specified: therapeutic diphenylcyclopropenone sensitization with weekly scalp DPC. This record comes from a study of human T cells and chemical hapten exposure. Study-wide points: The presence of alopecia in the donors means their immune response may differ from healthy people's. Sensitizing to DPC left TCRs with a frequency above 1 in 1000 unaltered.

This CDR3 contains 13 residues. Trimming removed 2 bases from V and 1 base from J, with 6 bases in between. Germline V CDR1 and CDR2: GTSNPN, SVGIG (reference sequence). The sequenced sample was whole blood, obtained in connection with sensitization to the hapten diphenylcyclopropenone (DPC). The J gene is TRBJ1-5, the V gene TRBV30; D remains ambiguous. The clonotype was recovered from a woman aged 50 to 65 with alopecia areata. Some clones in this sample may be carry-over from other donors' samples. As DNA, the CDR3 is TGTGCCTGGAGTCCGCAGAGCAATCAGCCCCAGCATTTT. Protein: CAWSPQSNQPQHF.